The 27 T cell receptor beta chains in this list originate from one sample, sequenced in a study of graft-versus-host responses after intestinal transplantation. Method: immunoSEQ multiplex PCR; TCRdb's copy keeps in-frame clones and lacks some. This table has tens of thousands of clones, approximately 94% appearing once. The antigens of these receptors remain unknown. The specimen comprised unstimulated CD4+ T cells sorted from spleen or lymph node cells, sampled before transplant. The receptors come from a human donor who was the organ donor for an intestinal transplant.

The rearrangement links TRBV5-5 to TRBJ1-2, with TRBD1 as a possible D gene (5 bases). V was pared by 4 bases and J by 4 bases, with 20 bases between. Germline V gene sequence: CDR1 SGHKS, CDR2 YYEKEE (reference sequence). This CDR3 contains 16 residues. The DNA for the CDR3 is TGTGCCAGCAGCCGGTCTGGCCAACAGAGGGGCTATGGCTACACCTTC. Translation: CASSRSGQQRGYGYTF.

The chain carries TRBV19 and TRBJ1-2, with 7 bases lining up with TRBD1. Germline trimming cut 2 bases from V and 0 bases from J; bases unmatched to any gene: 3. The V gene's germline CDR1 is LNHDA and CDR2 SQIVND (reference sequence). The CDR3 contains 15 residues. CDR3 protein: CASSIWDRSNYGYTF. CDR3 DNA: TGTGCCAGTAGTATATGGGACAGATCTAACTATGGCTACACCTTC.

V usage is TRBV18 and J usage is TRBJ2-3; TRBD2 matches 15 bases. The CDR3 covers 15 residues. Per germline, CDR1 KGHSH and CDR2 LQKENI. Unmatched junction bases numbered 3, after V lost 6 bases and J lost 5 bases. CDR3 sequence (DNA): TGTGCCAGCTCTCAGGGACTAGCGGGGGGAGATACGCAGTATTTT. It codes for CASSQGLAGGDTQYF.

This sequence joins TRBV5-6 and TRBJ1-3, with D perhaps matching TRBD1 (5 bases). Trimming took 4 bases from V and 2 from J, leaving 10 bases between them. The length of the CDR3 is 14 residues. Germline CDR1 is SGHDT and CDR2 is YYEEEE. CDR3 sequence (DNA): TGTGCCAGCAGCAGGAAGGGGCCTGGAAACACCATATATTTT. Translation gives CASSRKGPGNTIYF. The variable domain in full, completed from reference TRBV5-6 and TRBJ1-3, reads DAGVTQSPTHLIKTRGQQVTLRCSPKSGHDTVSWYQQALGQGPQFIFQYYEEEERQRGNFPDRFSGHQFPNYSSELNVNALLLGDSALYLCASSRKGPGNTIYFGEGSWLTVV.

V usage is TRBV5-4 and J usage is TRBJ1-2; no clear D. There are 13 residues in the CDR3. V lost 7 bases and J lost 8, with 18 bases in between. Germline CDR1 is SGHNT and CDR2 is YYREEE (reference sequence). CDR3 bases: TGTGCCAGCTCAGACTCTCTCGAAGAGGGCTACACCTTC. Protein sequence: CASSDSLEEGYTF.

V is TRBV6-5 and J is TRBJ2-4; D is ambiguous. V lost 6 bases and J lost 11, with 17 bases in between. The CDR3 has 13 residues. Germline CDR1 reads MNHEY; CDR2 reads SVGAGI. The DNA of the CDR3 is TGTGCCAGCAGCATCGACAATCAGGCCCTTCAGTACTTC. Translating gives CASSIDNQALQYF.

There are a few counts of this clone. The chain couples TRBV6-5 to TRBJ1-2, with TRBD1 identical over 7 bases. Germline CDR1 MNHEY, CDR2 SVGAGI. V lost 6 bases and J lost 8; bases outside the gene matches: 9. The CDR3 runs to 13 residues. The CDR3 here is CASRNTGEEGYTF. DNA for the CDR3: TGTGCCAGCAGGAACACAGGGGAAGAGGGCTACACCTTC.

The CDR3, as DNA: TGTGCCATCAGTGGTGGGGCACCTTATGGCTACACCTTC. It yields the protein CAISGGAPYGYTF. The chain uses TRBV10-3 and TRBJ1-2, with a weak D call TRBD1 (5 bases). Germline values: CDR1 ENHRY, CDR2 SYGVKD. This CDR3 contains 13 residues. With 4 bases removed from V and 5 bases from J, the gap between germline ends came to 11 bases.

The chain recombines TRBV6-5 with TRBJ1-2, with TRBD1 identical over 8 bases. This CDR3 contains 14 residues. The germline CDR1 and CDR2 sequences are MNHEY and SVGAGI. V lost 6 bases to trimming and J lost 3 bases; unmatched junction nucleotides: 6. CDR3 coding DNA: TGTGCCAGCAGCCGGGACAGGAGGTACTATGGCTACACCTTC. It specifies CASSRDRRYYGYTF.

This clone was seen only a few times. This chain links TRBV7-9 with TRBJ1-6; 7 bases line up with TRBD1. Losses at the gene ends were 5 bases for V and 11 bases for J; bases not matched to a gene: 9. CDR1 SEHNR and CDR2 FQNEAQ come from the germline V gene (reference sequence). The length of the CDR3 is 14 residues. The CDR3: CASSLGAGGPPLHF. Here the CDR3 DNA reads TGTGCCAGCAGCCTCGGTGCAGGGGGACCACCCCTCCACTTT.

The rearrangement uses TRBV5-6 and TRBJ2-5; perhaps D is TRBD1 or TRBD2 (5 bases each). CDR1 is SGHDT, CDR2 YYEEEE, per germline. The CDR3 has 15 amino acids. V was clipped by 2 bases and J by 6 bases, with 17 bases between them. CDR3: CASSLPGALRKTQYF. DNA of the CDR3: TGTGCCAGCAGCTTACCCGGGGCCCTTCGGAAGACCCAGTACTTC. Based on the CDR3 plus reference TRBV5-6 and TRBJ2-5, the full variable domain is DAGVTQSPTHLIKTRGQQVTLRCSPKSGHDTVSWYQQALGQGPQFIFQYYEEEERQRGNFPDRFSGHQFPNYSSELNVNALLLGDSALYLCASSLPGALRKTQYFGPGTRLLVL.

This chain connects TRBV15 to TRBJ2-5; D possibly corresponds to TRBD2 (5 bases). The V end was cut by 1 base, the J end by 1 base, with 7 bases between. The germline CDR1 and CDR2 sequences are LNHNV and YYDKDF (reference sequence). The CDR3 totals 14 residues. CDR3 in amino acids: CATSRVGGQETQYF. The CDR3 nucleotides read TGTGCCACCAGCAGAGTCGGAGGCCAAGAGACCCAGTACTTC. The full variable domain, in which reference TRBV15 and TRBJ2-5 provide the parts outside the CDR3, is DAMVIQNPRYQVTQFGKPVTLSCSQTLNHNVMYWYQQKSSQAPKLLFHYYDKDFNNEADTPDNFQSRRPNTSFCFLDIRSPGLGDTAMYLCATSRVGGQETQYFGPGTRLLVL.

The CDR3 region is CASSSGGSYNSPLHF. CDR3 DNA sequence: TGTGCCAGCAGTTCCGGAGGGTCCTATAATTCACCCCTCCACTTT. J is TRBJ1-6 and V is TRBV6-5; D remains unclear. Per the germline V gene, CDR1 is MNHEY and CDR2 is SVGAGI. The germline V and J ends were trimmed by 4 bases and 1 base, with 8 bases remaining between them. This CDR3 is built from 15 residues.

The V gene is TRBV5-6, the J gene TRBJ1-1; the D is unclear. CDR3 length equals 14 residues. CDR1 SGHDT and CDR2 YYEEEE come from the germline V gene. Trimming took off 0 bases at V and 0 bases at J, with 6 bases between the two ends. CDR3 nucleotide sequence: TGTGCCAGCAGCTTGGTGCAGGTGAACACTGAAGCTTTCTTT. Translated: CASSLVQVNTEAFF.

V and J are TRBV7-2 and TRBJ2-3, with 11 bases fitting TRBD2. The V segment lost 3 bases and the J segment 6 bases; nucleotides outside the gene matches: 5. The germline V gene encodes CDR1 SGHTA and CDR2 FQGNSA. CDR3 length equals 15 residues. The CDR3 coding sequence is TGTGCCAGCAGCTTGACTAGCGGGGAGCGGGATACGCAGTATTTT. This codes for CASSLTSGERDTQYF. The whole variable domain, remainder taken from reference TRBV7-2 and TRBJ2-3, is GAGVSQSPSNKVTEKGKDVELRCDPISGHTALYWYRQSLGQGLEFLIYFQGNSAPDKSGLPSDRFSAERTGGSVSTLTIQRTQQEDSAVYLCASSLTSGERDTQYFGPGTRLTVL.

This chain links TRBV7-2 with TRBJ2-7, with TRBD2 matching 7 bases. Losses at the gene ends were 0 bases for V and 2 bases for J; bases not matched to a gene: 1. The CDR3 is made up of 14 amino acids. The V gene's germline CDR1 is SGHTA and CDR2 FQGNSA. CDR3 loop: CASSLAAGAYEQYF. The CDR3 nucleotides read TGTGCCAGCAGCTTAGCGGCGGGGGCCTACGAGCAGTACTTC.

This chain joins TRBV7-2 and TRBJ2-2; D is perhaps TRBD1 or TRBD2 (5 bases each). Germline values: CDR1 SGHTA, CDR2 FQGNSA. Trimming cost V 1 base and J 0 bases, with 9 bases left between them. The CDR3 consists of 16 residues. This CDR3 is CASSLGGAANTGELFF. The CDR3 DNA sequence: TGTGCCAGCAGCTTAGGAGGGGCAGCGAACACCGGGGAGCTGTTTTTT.

The sample holds one count of this clone. This chain links TRBV19 with TRBJ2-7; 10 bases line up with TRBD1. V lost 6 bases, J lost 6 bases, and 11 bases stayed unmatched. Germline values: CDR1 LNHDA, CDR2 SQIVND (reference sequence). CDR3 length equals 15 residues. CDR3 nucleotides: TGTGCCAGTAGAGACCCGGACAGGGGGATTGGCGAGCAGTACTTC. It is translated as CASRDPDRGIGEQYF.

The CDR3 is CASSGGDYGYTF. The CDR3 DNA follows: TGTGCCAGCAGCGGAGGGGACTATGGCTACACCTTC. The chain couples TRBV7-2 to TRBJ1-2; possible D gene TRBD1, 5 bases. The CDR3 runs to 12 residues. V lost 5 bases, J lost 3 bases, and 7 bases lay in between. Germline loops: CDR1 SGHTA, CDR2 FQGNSA.

The gene calls are TRBV11-2 and TRBJ1-3, with 11 nucleotides matching TRBD1. This CDR3 comprises 19 residues. The germline gives CDR1 SGHAT, CDR2 FQNNGV. V dropped 2 bases and J dropped 3; count of bases not matched to a gene: 12. Here the CDR3 DNA reads TGTGCCAGCAGCTTATCCTTCGGACAGGGGGCCTTAGGTGGAAACACCATATATTTT. It specifies CASSLSFGQGALGGNTIYF.

This rearrangement joins TRBV30 to TRBJ2-5; 7 positions agree with TRBD1. This CDR3 contains 13 residues. Germline V CDR1 and CDR2: GTSNPN, SVGIG (reference sequence). Trimming took 5 bases from V and 0 from J; bases not matched to a gene: 3. CDR3 DNA sequence: TGTGCCTGGCACAGGGGTTACCAAGAGACCCAGTACTTC. Translating it yields CAWHRGYQETQYF. Complete variable domain (other parts from reference TRBV30 and TRBJ2-5): SQTIHQWPATLVQPVGSPLSLECTVEGTSNPNLYWYRQAAGRGLQLLFYSVGIGQISSEVPQNLSASRPQDRQFILSSKKLLLSDSGFYLCAWHRGYQETQYFGPGTRLLVL.

CDR3 residues: CASRPRGNYGYTF. CDR3 nucleotides: TGTGCCAGCAGGCCCAGGGGCAACTATGGCTACACCTTC. The chain links TRBV28 to TRBJ1-2; TRBD1 is a possible D gene (6 bases). The germline V and J ends were trimmed by 6 bases and 2 bases, with 10 bases remaining between them. CDR1 is MDHEN and CDR2 is SYDVKM in the germline V gene. The CDR3 loop spans 13 amino acids.

The chain joins TRBV6-5 to TRBJ1-1; D remains ambiguous. V lost 0 bases, J lost 0 bases, and 11 bases lay in between. The CDR3 runs to 16 residues. Germline V gene sequence: CDR1 MNHEY, CDR2 SVGAGI. Here the CDR3 DNA reads TGTGCCAGCAGTTACTCACAGCGACCGATGAACACTGAAGCTTTCTTT. Protein sequence: CASSYSQRPMNTEAFF.

The CDR3 region has the DNA TGCGCCAGCAGCCTAATCAGACAGGGGGGGCTTCCCGGGGAGCTGTTTTTT. This translates into CASSLIRQGGLPGELFF. J is TRBJ2-2 and V is TRBV4-3; 9 bases match TRBD1. V lost 4 bases to trimming and J lost 6 bases; unmatched junction nucleotides: 12. The CDR3 covers 17 residues. CDR1 is LGHNA and CDR2 is YSLEER in the germline V gene.

This sequence joins TRBV5-6 and TRBJ2-1; D remains unclear. With 1 base removed from V and 5 bases from J, the gap between germline ends came to 16 bases. CDR3 length: 16 residues. CDR1 is SGHDT, CDR2 YYEEEE, per germline. The CDR3 loop is CASSLTGRRLDNEQFF. CDR3 sequence (DNA): TGTGCCAGCAGCTTGACCGGACGGAGACTCGACAATGAGCAGTTCTTC.

The count of this clone is one. The CDR3 sequence: CASRPGQGAYEQYF. The CDR3, as DNA: TGTGCCAGCAGACCCGGACAGGGAGCGTACGAGCAGTACTTC. The chain has TRBV6-1 and TRBJ2-7; 8 nucleotides line up with TRBD1. With V trimmed by 6 bases and J by 4 bases, 8 bases remained unmatched. This CDR3 has 14 residues. Germline V gene lookup returns CDR1 MNHNS and CDR2 SASEGT.

In DNA form, the CDR3 reads TGTGCCAGCAGCTTAGGGGCAGGGGACTACGAGCAGTACTTC. Amino acids: CASSLGAGDYEQYF. The chain combines TRBV11-3 with TRBJ2-7, with a possible D match to TRBD1 (6 bases). CDR1 and CDR2 from the germline V gene are SGHNT and YENEEA. The CDR3 totals 14 residues. V was cut by 1 base and J by 3 bases, with 10 bases left in between.